These 29 T cell receptor beta chains came from one sample sequenced in a study of OX40 agonist ivuxolimab in advanced cancers. To prepare the library, the immunoSEQ multiplex PCR assay was applied. The clones in this table, taken by TCRdb from immuneACCESS, are in-frame only. Not every clone is retained; where verified, under half of the shortfall comes from an unresolved V gene, and the cause of the rest is unknown. For this sample there are about 58,000 clones; roughly 77% appear just once. In total, the top ten clones hold 1.2% of the sample. Sequencing was performed on CD4+ or CD8+ T cells sorted from blood, taken in a trial of the OX40 agonist ivuxolimab. These receptors came from an adult with an advanced solid tumor such as melanoma, head and neck, liver or kidney cancer.

The gene calls are TRBV6-6 and TRBJ1-1; 8 nucleotides line up with TRBD1. In germline, CDR1 is MNHNY, CDR2 SVGAGI (reference sequence). With 2 bases clipped from V and 5 bases from J, the junction kept 7 bases outside the gene matches. The CDR3 extends over 15 amino acids. CDR3: CASSYTARGRTEAFF. The CDR3 DNA reads TGTGCCAGCAGTTACACGGCCAGGGGGCGGACTGAAGCTTTCTTT.

V gene TRBV7-3 combines with J gene TRBJ2-3; D tentatively reads TRBD1 or TRBD2 (5 bases each). CDR3 length equals 14 residues. Germline V gene data show CDR1 as SGHTA and CDR2 as FQGTGA. V was shortened by 3 bases and J by 3 bases, with 10 bases between the two germline ends. CDR3 region: CASSFGTSTDTQYF. CDR3 nucleotide sequence: TGTGCCAGCAGCTTTGGGACCAGTACAGATACGCAGTATTTT.

The chain joins TRBV6-5 to TRBJ2-3, with 9 nucleotides matching TRBD1. The CDR3 loop spans 15 amino acids. CDR1 is MNHEY, CDR2 SVGAGI, per germline. The J segment lost 2 bases and the V segment lost 2 bases, leaving 2 bases of the junction unmatched. CDR3: CASSYGDRDTDTQYF. The CDR3 bases are TGTGCCAGCAGTTACGGGGACAGGGACACAGATACGCAGTATTTT.

This clone was seen a handful of times. This chain joins TRBV28 and TRBJ1-1; 7 bases are shared with TRBD1. The germline V gene encodes CDR1 MDHEN and CDR2 SYDVKM. This CDR3 is built from 14 residues. J gave up 5 bases and V 2 bases, and 5 bases lay outside the gene matches. CDR3 sequence reads: CASSLPQGVTEAFF. CDR3 nucleotides: TGTGCCAGCAGTTTACCCCAGGGGGTGACTGAAGCTTTCTTT.

The V gene is TRBV30, the J gene TRBJ2-5; 7 bases line up with TRBD1. V gave up 4 bases and J gave up 4 bases; unmatched junction bases: 6. CDR1 and CDR2 from the germline V gene are GTSNPN and SVGIG (reference sequence). CDR3 length: 13 amino acids. Written as DNA, the CDR3 is TGTGCCTGGAATCAGGGGGTACGAGAGACCCAGTACTTC. Amino acids: CAWNQGVRETQYF.

J is TRBJ2-1 and V is TRBV2; 11 bases line up with TRBD2. CDR3 size: 15 residues. The germline gives CDR1 SNHLY, CDR2 FYNNEI. The junction had 5 bases not matched to a gene; V was cut back by 2 bases and J by 8 bases. CDR3 loop: CASSEFLAGGDEQFF. The DNA for the CDR3 is TGTGCCAGCAGTGAATTCCTAGCGGGAGGCGATGAGCAGTTCTTC.

The V call is TRBV28, the J call TRBJ2-1; possibly TRBD1 or TRBD2 for D (5 bases each). The V end was cut by 5 bases, the J end by 6 bases, with 8 bases between. The CDR3 loop spans 12 amino acids. The germline V gene has CDR1 MDHEN and CDR2 SYDVKM. CDR3 sequence: CASSRDVNEQFF. The DNA for the CDR3 is TGTGCCAGCAGTCGGGACGTCAATGAGCAGTTCTTC.

Concerning this clone: One end of the junction is discordant with germline, which a read error may explain. V usage is TRBV7-9 and J usage is TRBJ1-4; unclear D gene. The CDR3 extends over 11 amino acids. Germline-derived CDR1 and CDR2 are SEHNR and FQNEAQ (reference sequence). CDR3 amino acids: CASSLDGGRIF. The CDR3 DNA reads as TGTGCCAGCAGCTTAGACGGCGGGAGGATTTTT.

V usage is TRBV9 and J usage is TRBJ1-6; no reliable D call. Germline V gene data show CDR1 as SGDLS and CDR2 as YYNGEE. The CDR3 is 13 residues long. V gave up 0 bases and J gave up 8 bases, with 6 bases separating them. In nucleotides, the CDR3 is TGTGCCAGCAGCGTAGTTTTTGATTCACCCCTCCACTTT. Residues: CASSVVFDSPLHF.

V is TRBV10-2 and J is TRBJ1-1; weak D call: TRBD1 (5 bases). Germline V CDR1 and CDR2: WSHSY, SAAADI. Trimming shortened V by 4 bases and J by 3 bases, and 21 bases separated the two germline ends. The CDR3 is 17 amino acids. The CDR3 sequence is CASSGRGIQGMDTEAFF. The CDR3 DNA reads as TGCGCCAGCAGTGGGCGCGGAATTCAGGGTATGGACACTGAAGCTTTCTTT.

The V and J genes are TRBV9 and TRBJ1-2; D is uncertain. CDR1 SGDLS and CDR2 YYNGEE come from the germline V gene. Deletions cut 6 bases from V and 2 bases from J, with 5 bases between. There are 11 residues in the CDR3. CDR3 loop: CASTQNYGYTF. CDR3 DNA: TGTGCCAGCACCCAAAACTATGGCTACACCTTC.

This chain connects TRBV7-9 to TRBJ2-1; 8 bases line up with TRBD2. The CDR3 extends over 16 amino acids. The germline V gene has CDR1 SEHNR and CDR2 FQNEAQ (reference sequence). J gave up 5 bases and V 6 bases, and 12 bases lay outside the gene matches. CDR3 nucleotide sequence: TGTGCCAGCAGGCCGGGACTAGTTCTAGGCGACAATGAGCAGTTCTTC. Translation gives CASRPGLVLGDNEQFF.

The chain joins TRBV6-7 to TRBJ1-5; perhaps TRBD1 as D (6 bases). TRBV6-7 is sorted into the ORF group, with uncertain function. The CDR3 runs to 14 residues. Trimming left V 4 bases short and J 3 bases short, with 10 bases between. The CDR3 region is CASSSTGFNQPQHF. The CDR3, as DNA: TGTGCCAGCAGTTCTACAGGGTTCAATCAGCCCCAGCATTTT.

This chain connects TRBV7-6 to TRBJ2-1; 11 nucleotides match TRBD2. Germline V CDR1 and CDR2: SGHVS, FNYEAQ. The CDR3 totals 16 residues. V shed 1 base and J 3 bases; nucleotides not matched to a gene: 2. CDR3 sequence: CASSLGTSGSYNEQFF. The CDR3 nucleotides are TGTGCCAGCAGCTTAGGTACTAGCGGGAGCTACAATGAGCAGTTCTTC.

V is TRBV10-3 and J is TRBJ1-2; D is unresolved. Looked up from germline, CDR1 is ENHRY and CDR2 is SYGVKD. V was pared by 4 bases and J by 3 bases, with 9 bases between. The CDR3 has 13 amino acids. The CDR3 DNA reads as TGTGCCATCAGTGTTGGTCAGGACTATGGCTACACCTTC. It is translated as CAISVGQDYGYTF.

As regards this clone: One end of the junction fails to match germline, which may point to a read error. The chain has TRBV2 and TRBJ1-2; possible D gene TRBD1, 5 bases. The CDR3 runs to 12 residues. Germline CDR1 and CDR2: SNHLY and FYNNEI. CDR3 DNA: TGTGCCAGCAGTGGCCCGGGCAGGGCAACGCGCTTC. This codes for CASSGPGRATRF.

The DNA for the CDR3 is TGTGCCAGCAGTTTATCGGGGGGCGGATACACTGAAGCTTTCTTT. This translates into CASSLSGGGYTEAFF. The chain couples TRBV28 to TRBJ1-1; a possible D gene is TRBD1 (6 bases). V lost 1 base to trimming and J lost 3 bases, with 12 bases between them. CDR1 and CDR2 (germline): MDHEN, SYDVKM. There are 15 residues in the CDR3.

The chain combines TRBV7-6 with TRBJ1-5; D not certain. The germline CDR1 and CDR2 sequences are SGHVS and FNYEAQ. There are 13 residues in the CDR3. Trimming shortened V by 1 base and J by 5 bases, and 6 bases separated the two germline ends. Here the CDR3 DNA reads TGTGCCAGCAGCTTAGGCCAAGATCAGCCCCAGCATTTT. It yields the protein CASSLGQDQPQHF.

J is TRBJ1-6 and V is TRBV30, with D unresolved. Per germline, CDR1 GTSNPN and CDR2 SVGIG (reference sequence). The CDR3 is made up of 16 amino acids. Between the trimmed V and J ends, which lost 3 bases and 0 bases, there was a span of 12 bases. The CDR3 coding sequence is TGTGCCTGGAGCGTTCCACAGAGCTCCTATAATTCACCCCTCCACTTT. The encoded protein is CAWSVPQSSYNSPLHF. The full variable domain, completed using reference TRBV30 and TRBJ1-6, is SQTIHQWPATLVQPVGSPLSLECTVEGTSNPNLYWYRQAAGRGLQLLFYSVGIGQISSEVPQNLSASRPQDRQFILSSKKLLLSDSGFYLCAWSVPQSSYNSPLHFGNGTRLTVT.

This chain connects TRBV4-1 to TRBJ1-5; D uncertain. Germline lookup yields CDR1 MGHRA and CDR2 YSYEKL. The V and J ends lost 1 base and 6 bases respectively, with 13 bases between them. The CDR3 runs 15 residues. This CDR3 reads CASSQATAEFQPQHF. The DNA of the CDR3 is TGCGCCAGCAGCCAAGCCACGGCGGAATTTCAGCCCCAGCATTTT.

This chain connects TRBV6-5 to TRBJ1-1; D may be TRBD1 (5 bases). Looked up from germline, CDR1 is MNHEY and CDR2 is SVGAGI. V was cut by 5 bases and J by 3 bases, with 13 bases left in between. The CDR3 is 14 amino acids. The CDR3 DNA sequence: TGTGCCAGCAGTGGGAACGGGGGTGACACTGAAGCTTTCTTT. Its translation: CASSGNGGDTEAFF.

The J gene is TRBJ2-3, the V gene TRBV6-5; D might be TRBD1 or TRBD2, each matching 5 bases. This CDR3 comprises 15 residues. Germline V gene sequence: CDR1 MNHEY, CDR2 SVGAGI. V shed 6 bases and J shed 4 bases, with 17 bases lying between them. The CDR3 here is CASSPSVGTPDTQYF. CDR3 sequence (DNA): TGTGCCAGCAGCCCGTCCGTCGGGACCCCAGATACGCAGTATTTT.

In this sample, this clone turned up a few times. This rearrangement joins TRBV10-3 to TRBJ1-2, with TRBD1 matching over 10 bases. Germline values: CDR1 ENHRY, CDR2 SYGVKD. V shed 6 bases, J shed 4 bases, and the junction held 8 bases outside the gene matches. CDR3 length: 15 residues. The CDR3 DNA sequence: TGTGCCATCAGCGGACAGGGGGAAGTGGGCTATGGCTACACCTTC. It encodes CAISGQGEVGYGYTF.

The chain links TRBV11-2 to TRBJ1-1, with TRBD1 as a possible D gene (5 bases). Trimming left V 3 bases short and J 4 bases short, with 9 bases between. Germline V gene sequence: CDR1 SGHAT, CDR2 FQNNGV. This CDR3 is 13 amino acids long. CDR3 nucleotide sequence: TGTGCCAGCAGCTTCCCGAGGGGCACTGAAGCTTTCTTT. It specifies CASSFPRGTEAFF. The complete variable domain, with remaining parts taken from reference TRBV11-2 and TRBJ1-1, reads EAGVAQSPRYKIIEKRQSVAFWCNPISGHATLYWYQQILGQGPKLLIQFQNNGVVDDSQLPKDRFSAERLKGVDSTLKIQPAKLEDSAVYLCASSFPRGTEAFFGQGTRLTVV.

The chain recombines TRBV10-3 with TRBJ1-1, with 10 bases aligning to TRBD1. Germline-derived CDR1 and CDR2 are ENHRY and SYGVKD. The trim removed 9 bases at V and 2 bases at J, leaving 6 bases unmatched. The CDR3 totals 14 residues. CDR3 bases: TGTGCCATTACCCGGACAGGGGGAAACACTGAAGCTTTCTTT. Protein: CAITRTGGNTEAFF.

The genes are TRBV29-1 and TRBJ1-1; D is unresolved. The ends were cut back, 5 bases at V and 1 base at J, with 8 bases in the middle. Per the germline V gene, CDR1 is SQVTM and CDR2 is ANQGSEA. The CDR3 is 12 residues long. Here the CDR3 DNA reads TGCAGCGTTAAAGTGGCGAACACTGAAGCTTTCTTT. Translation: CSVKVANTEAFF.

The chain links TRBV5-1 to TRBJ2-7; a weak D match, TRBD1 (6 bases). The CDR3 runs 13 residues. V was trimmed by 3 bases and J by 0 bases, leaving 7 bases between them. Germline V gene lookup returns CDR1 SGHRS and CDR2 YFSETQ. DNA for the CDR3: TGCGCCAGCAGCTCGACAGGCTCCTACGAGCAGTACTTC. Amino acid sequence: CASSSTGSYEQYF.

This clone turned up a few times. The chain recombines TRBV9 with TRBJ2-1; D is perhaps TRBD2 (5 bases). V was cut by 6 bases and J by 0 bases, with 19 bases left in between. Germline values: CDR1 SGDLS, CDR2 YYNGEE. This CDR3 region has 17 residues. As DNA, the CDR3 is TGTGCCAGCACCGACGGACTCAGAAAAACCTCCTACAATGAGCAGTTCTTC. Amino acids: CASTDGLRKTSYNEQFF.

J is TRBJ1-1 and V is TRBV27; tentative D call: TRBD1 (5 bases). The V gene's germline CDR1 is MNHEY and CDR2 SMNVEV (reference sequence). This CDR3 spans 16 amino acids. Trimming took 5 bases from V and 2 from J, leaving 18 bases between them. The CDR3 sequence: CASSPLGRGLNTEAFF. Written as DNA, the CDR3 is TGTGCCAGCAGTCCACTGGGACGGGGACTAAACACTGAAGCTTTCTTT.